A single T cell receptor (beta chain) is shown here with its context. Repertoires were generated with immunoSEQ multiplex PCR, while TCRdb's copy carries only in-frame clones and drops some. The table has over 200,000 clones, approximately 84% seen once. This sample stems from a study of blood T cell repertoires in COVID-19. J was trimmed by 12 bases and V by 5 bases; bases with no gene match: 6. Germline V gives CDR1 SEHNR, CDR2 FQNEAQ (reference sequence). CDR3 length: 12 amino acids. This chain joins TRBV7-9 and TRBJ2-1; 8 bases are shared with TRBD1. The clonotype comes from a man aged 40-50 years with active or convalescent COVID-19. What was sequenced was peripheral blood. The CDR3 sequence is CASSVTGGWQFF. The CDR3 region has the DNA TGTGCCAGCAGCGTCACAGGGGGGTGGCAGTTCTTC.